A selection of T cell receptor beta chains follows, all from one sample in a study of CD8 T cells in Susac syndrome. TCRdb reprocessed the immunoSEQ multiplex PCR reads with MiXCR, giving one entry per CDR3 protein. The table has about 130,000 distinct CDR3 sequences, approximately 95% seen once. Sample: CD8+ T cells from PBMCs. All receptors derive from a human donor with Susac syndrome. CDR3s include the opening cysteine and the closing phenylalanine or tryptophan. A D gene is named only where the DNA matches it firmly. Clone size is given for some rows only: seen once, a few or many times, or a class if the clone is expanded.

d_gene: NA; abundance: NA; j_gene: TRBJ2-7; v_gene: TRBV20-1; CDR3nt: TGCAGTGCTATGAGCCCCTCGTTATACGAGCAGTACTTC; CDR3aa: CSAMSPSLYEQYF
d_gene: TRBD2; abundance: once; j_gene: TRBJ2-1; v_gene: TRBV14; CDR3nt: TGTGCCAGCAGCGACCGGGGGGGCCGGAATGAGCAGTTCTTC; CDR3aa: CASSDRGGRNEQFF
d_gene: NA; abundance: NA; j_gene: TRBJ2-3; v_gene: TRBV5-1; CDR3nt: TGCGCCAGCAGCCACAGGGATCCCTACACAGATACGCAGTATTTT; CDR3aa: CASSHRDPYTDTQYF
d_gene: TRBD2; abundance: NA; j_gene: TRBJ2-7; v_gene: TRBV20-1; CDR3nt: TGCAGTGCTAGGGTAATAGCGGGGGCGGACTCCTACGAGCAGTACTTC; CDR3aa: CSARVIAGADSYEQYF
d_gene: TRBD2; abundance: few; j_gene: TRBJ2-7; v_gene: TRBV11-2; CDR3nt: TGTGCCAGCAGCTTAGGACTAGCGGACTCCTACGAGCAGTACTTC; CDR3aa: CASSLGLADSYEQYF
d_gene: NA; abundance: once; j_gene: TRBJ1-2; v_gene: TRBV6-5; CDR3nt: TGTGCCAGCAGTTACTTCGGGGATGGCTACACCTTC; CDR3aa: CASSYFGDGYTF
d_gene: NA; abundance: NA; j_gene: TRBJ2-5; v_gene: TRBV27; CDR3nt: TGTGCCAGCAGTTTTCTTCCCGGACCAGCCAAGGAGACCCAGTACTTC; CDR3aa: CASSFLPGPAKETQYF
d_gene: NA; abundance: NA; j_gene: TRBJ2-7; v_gene: TRBV20-1; CDR3nt: TGCAGTGCTGCGCTAGGGGCCTACGAGCAGTACTTC; CDR3aa: CSAALGAYEQYF
d_gene: NA; abundance: NA; j_gene: TRBJ2-7; v_gene: TRBV7-9; CDR3nt: TGTGCCAGCAGCGAACAAGGGCGATGGGAGCAGTACTTC; CDR3aa: CASSEQGRWEQYF
d_gene: NA; abundance: NA; j_gene: TRBJ2-7; v_gene: TRBV5-1; CDR3nt: TGCGCCAGCAGCCAGCCGCGGATCGGGGTCTCCTACGAGCAGTACTTC; CDR3aa: CASSQPRIGVSYEQYF
d_gene: NA; abundance: NA; j_gene: TRBJ2-2; v_gene: TRBV7-9; CDR3nt: TGTGCCAGCAGCGGGACCTCTATCACCGGGGAGCTGTTTTTT; CDR3aa: CASSGTSITGELFF
d_gene: TRBD2; abundance: NA; j_gene: TRBJ2-3; v_gene: TRBV7-8; CDR3nt: TGTGCCAGCAGCCCGAGAGGGACTAGCGGGAGCACAGATACGCAGTATTTT; CDR3aa: CASSPRGTSGSTDTQYF
d_gene: NA; abundance: NA; j_gene: TRBJ1-2; v_gene: TRBV9; CDR3nt: TGTGCCAGCAGCGTAGAAAGGGAGGGGAATGGACTCTATGGCTACACCTTC; CDR3aa: CASSVEREGNGLYGYTF
d_gene: TRBD1; abundance: once; j_gene: TRBJ2-1; v_gene: TRBV20-1; CDR3nt: TGCAGTGCTAGACTGACAGGGGAGCAGTTCTTC; CDR3aa: CSARLTGEQFF
d_gene: TRBD2; abundance: NA; j_gene: TRBJ2-7; v_gene: TRBV20-1; CDR3nt: TGCAGTGCCCCGGGACTAGCGGGAGCCGAGCAGTACTTC; CDR3aa: CSAPGLAGAEQYF
d_gene: TRBD1; abundance: NA; j_gene: TRBJ2-5; v_gene: TRBV25-1; CDR3nt: TGTGCCAGCACCAAGAGGGGGGGACAGGGGGCCCCCACTCAAGAGACCCAGTACTTC; CDR3aa: CASTKRGGQGAPTQETQYF
d_gene: NA; abundance: NA; j_gene: TRBJ2-1; v_gene: TRBV12-2; CDR3nt: TGTGCAAGTCGCTTTCGGCTTGGACTAGCGGGGTCATACAATGAGCAGTTCTTC; CDR3aa: CASRFRLGLAGSYNEQFF
d_gene: TRBD2; abundance: NA; j_gene: TRBJ2-1; v_gene: TRBV2; CDR3nt: TGTGCCAGCAGTGTGCTAGCGGAGATTAACACCTCCTACAATGAGCAGTTCTTC; CDR3aa: CASSVLAEINTSYNEQFF
d_gene: TRBD1; abundance: NA; j_gene: TRBJ1-1; v_gene: TRBV29-1; CDR3nt: TGCAGCGTAAAGGGACAGGGGTTTAACACTGAAGCTTTCTTT; CDR3aa: CSVKGQGFNTEAFF
d_gene: TRBD2; abundance: NA; j_gene: TRBJ2-7; v_gene: TRBV7-9; CDR3nt: TGTGCCAGCAGCGATAGCGGGAGAGCCTACGAGCAGTACTTC; CDR3aa: CASSDSGRAYEQYF
d_gene: TRBD1; abundance: NA; j_gene: TRBJ2-7; v_gene: TRBV6-2/TRBV6-3; CDR3nt: TGTGCCAGCAGTTCCCGGACAGGGGGCTCCTACGAGCAGTACTTC; CDR3aa: CASSSRTGGSYEQYF
d_gene: NA; abundance: NA; j_gene: TRBJ1-1; v_gene: TRBV29-1; CDR3nt: TGCAGCGTTCGGGGTTTTGAGGGGGATGTAGGCACTGAAGCTTTCTTT; CDR3aa: CSVRGFEGDVGTEAFF
d_gene: TRBD1; abundance: NA; j_gene: TRBJ1-1; v_gene: TRBV10-3; CDR3nt: TGTGCCATCAATCTATCAGGGGGTTGGGACACTGAAGCTTTCTTT; CDR3aa: CAINLSGGWDTEAFF
d_gene: TRBD1; abundance: NA; j_gene: TRBJ1-2; v_gene: TRBV7-2; CDR3nt: TGTGCCCGGGAAGAGGGACAGGGGAGTTATGGCTACACCTTC; CDR3aa: CAREEGQGSYGYTF
d_gene: NA; abundance: NA; j_gene: TRBJ2-7; v_gene: TRBV23-1; CDR3nt: TGCGCCAGCAGTCAATCGGGCGGGCCGAGCTCCTACGAGCAGTACTTC; CDR3aa: CASSQSGGPSSYEQYF
d_gene: NA; abundance: NA; j_gene: TRBJ2-7; v_gene: TRBV9; CDR3nt: TGTGCCAGCAGCGTAGCGGGGACGTCCTACGAGCAGTACTTC; CDR3aa: CASSVAGTSYEQYF
d_gene: NA; abundance: NA; j_gene: TRBJ2-7; v_gene: TRBV12-3/TRBV12-4; CDR3nt: TGTGCCAGCAGCCCGGGGCTTCACGAGCAGTACTTC; CDR3aa: CASSPGLHEQYF
d_gene: NA; abundance: once; j_gene: TRBJ1-5; v_gene: TRBV24-1; CDR3nt: TGTGCCACCGGGCTAGATCAGCCCCAGCATTTT; CDR3aa: CATGLDQPQHF
d_gene: NA; abundance: NA; j_gene: TRBJ2-3; v_gene: TRBV3-1; CDR3nt: TGTGCCAGCAGCCAAGATGAGTGGGGAAGGGATACGCAGTATTTT; CDR3aa: CASSQDEWGRDTQYF
d_gene: NA; abundance: NA; j_gene: TRBJ1-3; v_gene: TRBV5-6; CDR3nt: TGTGCCAGCACCTCGGGGAACACCATATATTTT; CDR3aa: CASTSGNTIYF
d_gene: NA; abundance: NA; j_gene: TRBJ2-7; v_gene: TRBV4-1; CDR3nt: TGCGCCAGCAGCCAGCCCTTGAGGGGGGGCTCCTACGAGCAGTACTTC; CDR3aa: CASSQPLRGGSYEQYF
d_gene: NA; abundance: NA; j_gene: TRBJ2-1; v_gene: TRBV20-1; CDR3nt: TGCAGTGCTAGAGTTCAGACTTACGTTGAGCAGTTCTTC; CDR3aa: CSARVQTYVEQFF
d_gene: TRBD2; abundance: NA; j_gene: TRBJ2-6; v_gene: TRBV9; CDR3nt: TGTGCCAGTATAGGACCCCGGGAGGCAGGTAGATCTGGGGCCAACGTCCTGACTTTC; CDR3aa: CASIGPREAGRSGANVLTF
d_gene: TRBD1; abundance: NA; j_gene: TRBJ2-1; v_gene: TRBV4-1; CDR3nt: TGCGCCAGCAGCCCCTCAGAGGGGGCGAATGAGCAGTTCTTC; CDR3aa: CASSPSEGANEQFF
d_gene: TRBD2; abundance: NA; j_gene: TRBJ2-1; v_gene: TRBV20-1; CDR3nt: TGCAGTGCTAGAGATTTTCTTAACAGCGGGAGTCTCAATGAGCAGTTCTTC; CDR3aa: CSARDFLNSGSLNEQFF
d_gene: NA; abundance: NA; j_gene: TRBJ2-2; v_gene: TRBV28; CDR3nt: TGTGCCAGCAATATCGTGGCGCAGGGCGGGTCCGGGGAGCTGTTTTTT; CDR3aa: CASNIVAQGGSGELFF
d_gene: NA; abundance: once; j_gene: TRBJ2-1; v_gene: TRBV7-9; CDR3nt: TGTGCCAGCAGCCCGCCTAACGGTCAGAGCTACAATGAGCAGTTCTTC; CDR3aa: CASSPPNGQSYNEQFF
d_gene: NA; abundance: NA; j_gene: TRBJ2-7; v_gene: TRBV27; CDR3nt: TGTGCCAGCAGTTTATCAGGACTTGGGGTCTACGAGCAGTACTTC; CDR3aa: CASSLSGLGVYEQYF
d_gene: NA; abundance: NA; j_gene: TRBJ2-7; v_gene: TRBV5-6; CDR3nt: TGTGCCAGCAGCTCTCCCGGGACTGAGACCTACGAGCAGTACTTC; CDR3aa: CASSSPGTETYEQYF
d_gene: NA; abundance: NA; j_gene: TRBJ2-1; v_gene: TRBV27; CDR3nt: TGTGCCAGCACCAACGGAGGTGGCTACAATGAGCAGTTCTTC; CDR3aa: CASTNGGGYNEQFF
d_gene: NA; abundance: NA; j_gene: TRBJ2-5; v_gene: TRBV27; CDR3nt: TGTGCCAGCAAAGGGCGTAACCAAGAGACCCAGTACTTC; CDR3aa: CASKGRNQETQYF
d_gene: TRBD2; abundance: NA; j_gene: TRBJ2-5; v_gene: TRBV20-1; CDR3nt: TGCAGTGCCAGAGGGACTAGCGGGAGTATAGTTTTCAGGGAGACCCAGTACTTC; CDR3aa: CSARGTSGSIVFRETQYF
d_gene: NA; abundance: NA; j_gene: TRBJ2-7; v_gene: TRBV30; CDR3nt: TGTGCCTGGAGTGAGGGGGACTACGAGCAGTACTTC; CDR3aa: CAWSEGDYEQYF
d_gene: NA; abundance: NA; j_gene: TRBJ1-5; v_gene: TRBV28; CDR3nt: TGTGCCAGCAGTTTTCGGTGGGGTTTTCAGAGCAATCAGCCCCAGCATTTT; CDR3aa: CASSFRWGFQSNQPQHF
d_gene: TRBD2; abundance: once; j_gene: TRBJ2-5; v_gene: TRBV7-3; CDR3nt: TGTGCCAGCAGCTCCGGGACTAGCGGGAGGGATGAGACCCAGTACTTC; CDR3aa: CASSSGTSGRDETQYF
d_gene: TRBD1; abundance: NA; j_gene: TRBJ1-2; v_gene: TRBV29-1; CDR3nt: TGCAGCACCAATCCGGGACAGGACTATGGCTACACCTTC; CDR3aa: CSTNPGQDYGYTF
d_gene: NA; abundance: NA; j_gene: TRBJ2-1; v_gene: TRBV4-1; CDR3nt: TGCGCCAGCAGCCAAGACCACCCGGCCCTAGCGTCTGAGCAGTTCTTC; CDR3aa: CASSQDHPALASEQFF
d_gene: TRBD2; abundance: NA; j_gene: TRBJ2-7; v_gene: TRBV7-9; CDR3nt: TGTGCCAGCAGCCCTTCCGGGAGGCCCCAGTACTTC; CDR3aa: CASSPSGRPQYF
d_gene: NA; abundance: NA; j_gene: TRBJ2-2; v_gene: TRBV29-1; CDR3nt: TGCAGCGTTGGCGAGGACAACACCGGGGAGCTGTTTTTT; CDR3aa: CSVGEDNTGELFF
d_gene: TRBD1; abundance: few; j_gene: TRBJ2-7; v_gene: TRBV29-1; CDR3nt: TGCAGCGTTTACCGGCAGGGGGCTGTCGAGCAGTACTTC; CDR3aa: CSVYRQGAVEQYF
d_gene: TRBD1; abundance: NA; j_gene: TRBJ1-1; v_gene: TRBV4-1; CDR3nt: TGCGCCAGCAGCCAAGCACATCAGGGGGACACTGAAGCTTTCTTT; CDR3aa: CASSQAHQGDTEAFF
d_gene: NA; abundance: NA; j_gene: TRBJ1-2; v_gene: TRBV20-1; CDR3nt: TGCAGTGCCCCAGGGCGTGGCTACACCTTC; CDR3aa: CSAPGRGYTF
d_gene: TRBD2; abundance: NA; j_gene: TRBJ2-5; v_gene: TRBV20-1; CDR3nt: TGCAGGGGGACTAGCGGGAGGCGGGAGACCCAGTACTTC; CDR3aa: CRGTSGRRETQYF
d_gene: NA; abundance: NA; j_gene: TRBJ1-4; v_gene: TRBV29-1; CDR3nt: TGCAGCGCAATGGGGCCGTTTGAAAAACTGTTTTTT; CDR3aa: CSAMGPFEKLFF
d_gene: NA; abundance: NA; j_gene: TRBJ2-1; v_gene: TRBV27; CDR3nt: TGTGCCAGCAGTTGGGTGGGAGCCGATGAGCAGTTCTTC; CDR3aa: CASSWVGADEQFF
d_gene: NA; abundance: NA; j_gene: TRBJ2-1; v_gene: TRBV9; CDR3nt: TGTGCCAGCAGCGTATTCGGGGACCCGGGCAATGAGCAGTTCTTC; CDR3aa: CASSVFGDPGNEQFF
d_gene: TRBD1; abundance: NA; j_gene: TRBJ1-1; v_gene: TRBV9; CDR3nt: TGTGCCAGCAGACCCCAACAGGGGACGGGCACTGAAGCTTTCTTT; CDR3aa: CASRPQQGTGTEAFF
d_gene: TRBD1; abundance: NA; j_gene: TRBJ1-4; v_gene: TRBV29-1; CDR3nt: TGCAGCGTTTATCGGACAGGGACTGAAAAACTGTTTTTT; CDR3aa: CSVYRTGTEKLFF
d_gene: NA; abundance: NA; j_gene: TRBJ1-2; v_gene: TRBV6-6; CDR3nt: TGTGCCAGCAGCGTGACAGAATCCTATAGCTATGGCTACACCTTC; CDR3aa: CASSVTESYSYGYTF